Listed here are 27 T cell receptor beta chains from one sample, sequenced in a study of CD8+ T cells in alopecia areata. Treatment indicated: oral pan-JAK inhibitor, 5-10 mg twice daily. After isolation, RNA underwent reverse transcription to generate cDNA as the sequencing template. The data were produced by immunoSEQ multiplex PCR, yet TCRdb's version contains in-frame clones alone and is incomplete. This table has about 99,000 clones, 85% to 90% appearing once. Sequences were derived from CD8+ T cells sorted from blood, sampled at week 34, from a patient treated with tofacitinib. Receptor source: a human donor with alopecia areata.

V usage is TRBV27 and J usage is TRBJ1-6; the match to TRBD1 covers 8 bases. The CDR3 length is 14 residues. The V segment lost 0 bases and the J segment 18 bases; nucleotides outside the gene matches: 10. The germline gives CDR1 MNHEY, CDR2 SMNVEV (reference sequence). The CDR3 nucleotides read TGTGCCAGCAGTTTATCGCATAACAGGGGGATAAACCACTTT. Encoded protein: CASSLSHNRGINHF.

This chain connects TRBV4-1 to TRBJ1-2; D remains ambiguous. V was cut by 4 bases and J by 4 bases, with 16 bases left in between. Germline lookup yields CDR1 MGHRA and CDR2 YSYEKL. There are 15 residues in the CDR3. The CDR3 DNA follows: TGCGCCAGCAGCCCCATCGGGGTCCAGATCTATGGCTACACCTTC. It specifies CASSPIGVQIYGYTF.

The V and J genes are TRBV5-1 and TRBJ1-5; D unclear. V lost 0 bases and J 1 base, leaving 11 bases between the germline ends. Germline V gene lookup returns CDR1 SGHRS and CDR2 YFSETQ. This CDR3 region has 16 residues. CDR3 region: CASSLDSGSSNQPQHF. CDR3 DNA sequence: TGCGCCAGCAGCTTGGACAGCGGCTCCAGCAATCAGCCCCAGCATTTT. The entire variable domain, with the rest obtained from reference TRBV5-1 and TRBJ1-5, is as follows: KAGVTQTPRYLIKTRGQQVTLSCSPISGHRSVSWYQQTPGQGLQFLFEYFSETQRNKGNFPGRFSGRQFSNSRSEMNVSTLELGDSALYLCASSLDSGSSNQPQHFGDGTRLSIL.

This clone was counted a single time. The CDR3 region has the DNA TGTGCCAGCAGCGCTAGACTAGCGGGGCCCACAGATACGCAGTATTTT. This encodes CASSARLAGPTDTQYF. This rearrangement joins TRBV9 to TRBJ2-3; 11 bases fit TRBD2. The V gene's germline CDR1 is SGDLS and CDR2 YYNGEE. With V trimmed by 3 bases and J by 2 bases, 5 bases remained unmatched. The CDR3 length is 16 residues.

The chain carries TRBV4-1 and TRBJ1-1; the D gene is possibly TRBD1 (5 bases). The germline CDR1 and CDR2 sequences are MGHRA and YSYEKL. The CDR3 sequence is 14 residues long. Deletions cut 1 base from V and 4 bases from J, with 10 bases between. The CDR3 coding sequence is TGCGCCAGCAGCCAAGGAGGGGAGCGCACTGAAGCTTTCTTT. As protein: CASSQGGERTEAFF.

V usage is TRBV5-1 and J usage is TRBJ2-1; TRBD2 might be the D (5 bases). The germline V and J ends were trimmed by 5 bases and 1 base, with 25 bases remaining between them. This CDR3 has 19 residues. Germline V lookup: CDR1 SGHRS, CDR2 YFSETQ. DNA of the CDR3: TGCGCCAGCAGTTATCACCCCTTACTTAGCGAACCTTCCTACAATGAGCAGTTCTTC. This gives the protein CASSYHPLLSEPSYNEQFF.

This clone appeared once. This chain links TRBV16 with TRBJ2-7; D is ambiguous. The CDR3 has 13 amino acids. With 4 bases removed from V and 6 bases from J, the gap between germline ends came to 13 bases. Germline values: CDR1 KGHSY, CDR2 FQNENV. The CDR3 DNA is TGTGCCAGCAGCCCTTCCTCTAGTTTCGAGCAGTACTTC. It encodes CASSPSSSFEQYF.

This clone is a singleton in its sample. The identical CDR3 is also encoded by other nucleotide sequences in the sample. The chain has TRBV27 and TRBJ2-7, with TRBD1 as a possible D gene (6 bases). Trimming shortened V by 6 bases and J by 2 bases, and 8 bases separated the two germline ends. Looked up from germline, CDR1 is MNHEY and CDR2 is SMNVEV (reference sequence). The CDR3 spans 12 residues. The CDR3 sequence: CASRQGTYEQYF. In nucleotides, the CDR3 is TGTGCCAGCAGACAGGGCACCTACGAGCAGTACTTC.

The V and J genes are TRBV28 and TRBJ1-1; weak D call: TRBD1 (5 bases). CDR3 length: 15 residues. The V gene lost 3 bases and the J gene lost 11 bases, with 22 bases spanning the gap. Per germline, CDR1 MDHEN and CDR2 SYDVKM. The CDR3 sequence: CASSLRDDSLLRAFF. The CDR3, as DNA: TGTGCCAGCAGTTTGAGAGACGACAGTCTTCTAAGGGCTTTCTTT.

This clone has only one observation. The chain has TRBV23-1 and TRBJ2-2; 8 bases are a match to TRBD2. Being an ORF, TRBV23-1 has a function that is uncertain. V lost 3 bases to trimming and J lost 4 bases; unmatched junction nucleotides: 7. This CDR3 is built from 16 residues. CDR3 DNA: TGCGCCAGCAGTCACGGCGGGAGGTTGTGCACCGGGGAGCTGTTTTTT. Its translation: CASSHGGRLCTGELFF.

In this sample, this clone turned up a few times. V and J are TRBV5-1 and TRBJ2-3; TRBD2 agrees at 9 bases. Trimming at V came to 1 base and at J to 6 bases, leaving 6 bases not matched to a gene. The CDR3 length is 15 residues. Germline V gene lookup returns CDR1 SGHRS and CDR2 YFSETQ. The DNA of the CDR3 is TGCGCCAGCAGCTTGATGCGGGGGGGCATCGATACGCAGTATTTT. This encodes CASSLMRGGIDTQYF.

This chain links TRBV7-9 with TRBJ2-5; D remains ambiguous. Trimming pared 3 bases from V and 1 base from J, leaving 12 bases between. Germline CDR1 and CDR2: SEHNR and FQNEAQ (reference sequence). The CDR3 contains 15 residues. The CDR3 region is CASSFGVRSQETQYF. In DNA, the CDR3 is TGTGCCAGCAGCTTTGGCGTAAGGAGCCAAGAGACCCAGTACTTC.

In its sample, this clone was seen once. V usage is TRBV7-9 and J usage is TRBJ1-1; D gene uncertain. This CDR3 comprises 16 residues. Germline-derived CDR1 and CDR2 are SEHNR and FQNEAQ (reference sequence). V gave up 2 bases and J gave up 5 bases, with 18 bases separating them. CDR3 amino acids: CASSLLFGPGKTEAFF. The CDR3, as DNA: TGTGCCAGCAGCTTACTATTTGGGCCGGGAAAGACTGAAGCTTTCTTT.

The chain carries TRBV29-1 and TRBJ2-3; 10 bases align to TRBD1. The CDR3 runs 16 residues. J lost 3 bases, V lost 1 base, and 7 bases had no gene match. CDR1 is SQVTM, CDR2 ANQGSEA, per germline. DNA of the CDR3: TGCAGCGTTGAAGGGACAGGGGGACCAAATACAGATACGCAGTATTTT. Protein sequence: CSVEGTGGPNTDTQYF.

The chain has TRBV19 and TRBJ2-7; D remains ambiguous. The CDR3 has 14 amino acids. Germline V lookup: CDR1 LNHDA, CDR2 SQIVND (reference sequence). V was trimmed by 3 bases and J by 6 bases, leaving 15 bases between them. CDR3 sequence: CASSMAATNGEQYF. DNA of the CDR3: TGTGCCAGTAGTATGGCGGCAACTAACGGCGAGCAGTACTTC.

This clone was found once. The chain has TRBV27 and TRBJ2-1; no reliable D call. The CDR3 contains 13 residues. Germline V lookup: CDR1 MNHEY, CDR2 SMNVEV (reference sequence). The V end lost 2 bases, the J end lost 5 bases, and 7 bases lay between the germline ends. CDR3 region: CASSLRLHNEQFF. CDR3 sequence (DNA): TGTGCCAGCAGTTTACGACTCCACAATGAGCAGTTCTTC.

V usage is TRBV2 and J usage is TRBJ2-7, with TRBD2 matching 10 bases. Germline lookup yields CDR1 SNHLY and CDR2 FYNNEI. V dropped 8 bases and J dropped 5; count of bases not matched to a gene: 9. The CDR3 covers 14 residues. CDR3 DNA sequence: TGTGCCAGCCGGCAAGCGGGGGGGCCAAACGAGCAGTACTTC. This codes for CASRQAGGPNEQYF.

This rearrangement joins TRBV9 to TRBJ2-6, with D unclear. This CDR3 contains 14 residues. Trimming took 0 bases from V and 3 from J, leaving 4 bases between them. Germline CDR1 and CDR2: SGDLS and YYNGEE. CDR3 sequence (DNA): TGTGCCAGCAGCGTAGGGGATGGGGCCAACGTCCTGACTTTC. As protein: CASSVGDGANVLTF.

V gene TRBV25-1 combines with J gene TRBJ2-1; D possibly corresponds to TRBD1 (6 bases). V lost 8 bases and J lost 5, with 13 bases in between. CDR3 size: 13 residues. Germline V gene data show CDR1 as MGHDK and CDR2 as SYGVNS. Here the CDR3 reads CASRPRDNNEQFF. The CDR3 DNA reads TGTGCCAGCCGCCCCCGGGACAACAATGAGCAGTTCTTC.

The chain combines TRBV10-3 with TRBJ2-7; TRBD1 matches 7 bases. V lost 3 bases, J lost 5 bases, and 4 bases stayed unmatched. This CDR3 spans 13 amino acids. CDR1 and CDR2 from the germline V gene are ENHRY and SYGVKD. The CDR3 sequence: CAISDATGDEQYF. The CDR3 nucleotides read TGTGCCATCAGTGATGCAACAGGGGACGAGCAGTACTTC.

V and J are TRBV7-9 and TRBJ2-2, with D possibly being TRBD1 (5 bases). Germline assignment: CDR1 SEHNR and CDR2 FQNEAQ (reference sequence). The CDR3 runs 14 residues. The V end lost 1 base, the J end lost 5 bases, and 8 bases lay between the germline ends. The DNA of the CDR3 is TGTGCCAGCAGCTTAGGAAGGGGAACCGGGGAGCTGTTTTTT. It is translated as CASSLGRGTGELFF.

V usage is TRBV5-4 and J usage is TRBJ2-7; no clear D gene. V lost 0 bases, J lost 6 bases, and 4 bases lay in between. The CDR3 runs 11 residues. Germline loops: CDR1 SGHNT, CDR2 YYREEE (reference sequence). The CDR3 spells CASSLAGEQYF. The CDR3 bases are TGTGCCAGCAGCTTGGCCGGCGAGCAGTACTTC.

The genes are TRBV5-5 and TRBJ1-1; D is possibly TRBD1 (6 bases). The CDR3 runs to 13 residues. Germline CDR1 and CDR2: SGHKS and YYEKEE (reference sequence). V lost 2 bases, J lost 5 bases, and 10 bases lay in between. The CDR3 DNA follows: TGTGCCAGCAGCTTTGGGGGCGGTACTGAAGCTTTCTTT. Translating it yields CASSFGGGTEAFF.

The V and J genes are TRBV5-4 and TRBJ2-7; 7 bases map to TRBD2. V lost 3 bases, J lost 3 bases, and 9 bases stayed unmatched. The germline V gene encodes CDR1 SGHNT and CDR2 YYREEE (reference sequence). CDR3 size: 15 residues. The chain's CDR3 is CASSYGRLGDYEQYF. In nucleotides, the CDR3 is TGTGCCAGCAGCTACGGGAGGTTGGGGGACTACGAGCAGTACTTC.

The chain combines TRBV6-1 with TRBJ2-1; 9 nucleotides line up with TRBD1. V lost 2 bases to trimming and J lost 6 bases; unmatched junction nucleotides: 8. Germline CDR1 and CDR2: MNHNS and SASEGT. The CDR3 is 16 residues long. CDR3 bases: TGTGCCAGCAGTGAAATGGACAGGGGTGAGGCCAATGAGCAGTTCTTC. Its translation: CASSEMDRGEANEQFF.

This clone was detected only once. In DNA, the CDR3 is TGCAGCGTTGAGGGGGGCTCGGGGTACGAGCAGTACTTC. Protein sequence: CSVEGGSGYEQYF. This chain joins TRBV29-1 and TRBJ2-7; D is perhaps TRBD1 or TRBD2 (6 bases each). This CDR3 has 13 residues. V gave up 3 bases and J gave up 4 bases, with 13 bases separating them. CDR1 SQVTM and CDR2 ANQGSEA come from the germline V gene.

This chain connects TRBV13 to TRBJ2-2; 7 bases agree with TRBD2. Germline V gene sequence: CDR1 PRHDT, CDR2 FYEKMQ (reference sequence). After removal of 5 bases from V and 6 bases from J, the junction contained 12 bases not matched to a gene. CDR3 length: 16 amino acids. CDR3 in DNA: TGTGCCAGCAGCCCCCAAGGGAGGGAGGGCGCCGGGGAGCTGTTTTTT. The encoded protein is CASSPQGREGAGELFF.